The sequence of this T cell receptor beta chain was determined in a study of CD8 T cells in Susac syndrome. The V and J ends lost 2 bases and 4 bases, in that order; junction bases with no gene match: 10. The CDR3 runs 16 residues. CDR1 and CDR2 from the germline V gene are SGHKS and YYEKEE (reference sequence). Study-level results: The study conceded that relatively few individuals underwent its TCR sequencing and HLA analysis.

About this clonotype: Its specificity is not known.

CD8+ and CD4+ T cells were negatively isolated; TEMRA cells were FACS-enriched. With random hexamers, reverse transcription was performed on about 0.45 to 1 ug of RNA. MiXCR was run by TCRdb on the immunoSEQ multiplex PCR reads, yielding one entry per CDR3 protein. The profile covers 100,000 to 150,000 distinct CDR3 sequences, with 94% appearing a single time and 0.098% taken by the ten largest. The TCR originated in a human donor in good health. The sample consisted of CD4+ T cells from PBMCs. The rearrangement joins TRBV5-5 to TRBJ2-5; 8 bases are shared with TRBD1. CDR3 loop: CASSLNQGASSETQYF. CDR3 nucleotides: TGTGCCAGCAGCTTAAACCAGGGGGCATCTTCAGAGACCCAGTACTTC.